Presented here are 21 T cell receptor beta chains from one specimen sequenced in a study of T-cell reconstitution after alpha-beta-depleted transplantation in children. Unique molecular identifiers featured in how the TCRbeta library was prepared. Using its own MiXCR run on the PCR reads, TCRdb lists one record per CDR3 protein. Found here are hundreds of thousands of distinct CDR3 sequences, more than 20% of them singletons; the top ten hold around 4.8%. The sample in question was PBMCs, mostly from graft donor cells, obtained 360 days after TCRalphabeta/CD19-depleted stem cell transplant. Receptor source: a female patient aged 2 to 10 who had a stem cell transplant for congenital amegakaryocytic thrombocytopenia, so the T cells may come from the graft donor.

This clonotype was counted between two and nine times. CDR3 bases: TGTGCCAGCAGTTACTCGAACCTGGCAGATACGCAGTATTTT. Residues: CASSYSNLADTQYF. The chain combines TRBV6-5 with TRBJ2-3; no reliable D call. V gave up 0 bases and J gave up 4 bases, with 8 bases separating them. The germline gives CDR1 MNHEY, CDR2 SVGAGI. This CDR3 has 14 residues.

This clonotype was counted between two and nine times. The chain uses TRBV4-1 and TRBJ2-1; 7 positions match TRBD2. Per the germline V gene, CDR1 is MGHRA and CDR2 is YSYEKL. V lost 4 bases and J lost 0; bases outside the gene matches: 3. The CDR3 runs to 15 residues. The CDR3 is CASSRDYSSYNEQFF. CDR3 sequence (DNA): TGCGCCAGCAGCCGGGACTACAGCTCCTACAATGAGCAGTTCTTC.

This chain links TRBV5-1 with TRBJ1-2, with D unresolved. Per germline, CDR1 SGHRS and CDR2 YFSETQ. V shed 4 bases and J shed 7 bases, with 11 bases lying between them. CDR3 length: 12 amino acids. The CDR3 here is CASSRGGGGYTF. The CDR3 nucleotides are TGCGCCAGCAGCAGAGGCGGCGGTGGCTACACCTTC.

The chain uses TRBV29-1 and TRBJ1-1, with TRBD1 matching 8 bases. The J segment lost 2 bases and the V segment lost 4 bases, leaving 18 bases of the junction unmatched. This CDR3 is 18 amino acids long. Germline values: CDR1 SQVTM, CDR2 ANQGSEA. The CDR3 DNA sequence: TGCAGCGTTGGAGCCCCGGGGTTGTGGACAGGGACCAACACTGAAGCTTTCTTT. Translation gives CSVGAPGLWTGTNTEAFF.

This chain uses TRBV15 with TRBJ1-5, with D uncertain. The CDR3 sequence is 15 residues long. CDR1 is LNHNV and CDR2 is YYDKDF in the germline V gene (reference sequence). The V end was cut by 0 bases, the J end by 1 base, with 7 bases between. In nucleotides, the CDR3 is TGTGCCACCAGCAGAGATTCCCAGAGCAATCAGCCCCAGCATTTT. It translates to CATSRDSQSNQPQHF. The full variable domain, with the rest looked up from reference TRBV15 and TRBJ1-5, is DAMVIQNPRYQVTQFGKPVTLSCSQTLNHNVMYWYQQKSSQAPKLLFHYYDKDFNNEADTPDNFQSRRPNTSFCFLDIRSPGLGDTAMYLCATSRDSQSNQPQHFGDGTRLSIL.

The V gene is TRBV7-8, the J gene TRBJ2-7, with D possibly TRBD1 on 5 matching bases. Germline V lookup: CDR1 SGHVS, CDR2 FQNEAQ. The CDR3 is 14 residues long. The V and J ends lost 5 bases and 3 bases respectively, with 14 bases between them. The CDR3 sequence is CASSRNRTGYEQYF. CDR3 coding DNA: TGTGCCAGCAGCAGAAATAGAACAGGCTACGAGCAGTACTTC.

V usage is TRBV25-1 and J usage is TRBJ2-1; 8 bases line up with TRBD1. Trimming removed 4 bases from V and 5 bases from J; junction bases left unmatched: 4. This CDR3 region has 14 residues. Germline V gene lookup returns CDR1 MGHDK and CDR2 SYGVNS. CDR3 nucleotides: TGTGCCAGCAGTGGAGGACAGGGCCACAATGAGCAGTTCTTC. Translated: CASSGGQGHNEQFF.

This clonotype was picked up a small number of times. The chain carries TRBV5-6 and TRBJ2-7; the D is unclear. V lost 0 bases and J lost 9, with 10 bases in between. This CDR3 is 12 amino acids long. Germline V gene data show CDR1 as SGHDT and CDR2 as YYEEEE. CDR3 in amino acids: CASSLAGAGQYF. As DNA, the CDR3 is TGTGCCAGCAGCTTGGCCGGAGCAGGGCAGTACTTC.

A few counts support this clonotype. The V and J genes are TRBV20-1 and TRBJ1-5; maybe TRBD1 (6 bases). Germline V gene sequence: CDR1 DFQATT, CDR2 SNEGSKA (reference sequence). The CDR3 totals 14 residues. V was cut by 0 bases and J by 5 bases, with 11 bases left in between. The CDR3 DNA follows: TGCAGTGCTAGAGACCCAGGGGTCGATCAGCCCCAGCATTTT. Amino acid sequence: CSARDPGVDQPQHF.

This clonotype has a handful of counts. V is TRBV4-2 and J is TRBJ1-2, with 7 positions matching TRBD1. V shed 0 bases and J 8 bases; nucleotides not matched to a gene: 9. There are 15 residues in the CDR3. Germline V lookup: CDR1 LGHNA, CDR2 YNFKEQ. The DNA of the CDR3 is TGTGCCAGCAGCCAAGAACCAAGGGACAGCGCCGGCTACACCTTC. Its translation is CASSQEPRDSAGYTF.

The chain employs TRBV20-1 and TRBJ2-7; 8 nucleotides match TRBD1. This CDR3 region has 17 residues. CDR1 is DFQATT, CDR2 SNEGSKA, per germline (reference sequence). With 5 bases clipped from V and 3 bases from J, the junction kept 18 bases outside the gene matches. This chain's CDR3 is CSAPKISGQGEIYEQYF. For the CDR3, the DNA is TGCAGTGCTCCTAAGATCTCTGGACAGGGAGAAATCTACGAGCAGTACTTC.

This chain uses TRBV5-1 with TRBJ2-2; D perhaps matches TRBD1 (5 bases). Germline V gene data show CDR1 as SGHRS and CDR2 as YFSETQ. Trimming cost V 4 bases and J 4 bases, with 17 bases left between them. The length of the CDR3 is 16 residues. CDR3: CASSPYVQGITGELFF. CDR3 nucleotides: TGCGCCAGCAGCCCCTATGTGCAGGGAATCACCGGGGAGCTGTTTTTT.

This sequence joins TRBV11-2 and TRBJ2-7, with 10 bases aligning to TRBD1. CDR1 SGHAT and CDR2 FQNNGV come from the germline V gene. Unmatched junction bases numbered 3, after V lost 1 base and J lost 3 bases. There are 15 residues in the CDR3. In nucleotides, the CDR3 is TGTGCCAGCAGCTTAGGATGGACAGGGGGCTACGAGCAGTACTTC. This codes for CASSLGWTGGYEQYF.

V and J are TRBV12-3 or TRBV12-4 and TRBJ2-7; the D is unclear. The CDR3 consists of 14 residues. Trimming removed 3 bases at V and 0 bases at J, with 9 bases between. CDR3 region: CASSFSSSSYEQYF. As DNA, the CDR3 is TGTGCCAGCAGTTTCTCCTCCTCCTCCTACGAGCAGTACTTC.

CDR3 in amino acids: CSAPRGGAPPGEQFF. The CDR3 region has the DNA TGCAGTGCTCCCCGCGGCGGCGCCCCCCCGGGTGAGCAGTTCTTC. V gene TRBV20-1 combines with J gene TRBJ2-1, with D unresolved. From germline, CDR1 is DFQATT and CDR2 SNEGSKA (reference sequence). The CDR3 has 15 residues. Trimming cost V 5 bases and J 9 bases, with 23 bases left between them.

This clonotype has just a few counts. CDR3 coding DNA: TGTGCCAGCAGCCCCGGACAACCCGGGGAGCTGTTTTTT. It specifies CASSPGQPGELFF. The chain uses TRBV3-1 and TRBJ2-2; D is perhaps TRBD1 (5 bases). Germline assignment: CDR1 LGHDT and CDR2 YNNKEL (reference sequence). The V gene lost 4 bases and the J gene lost 6 bases, with 9 bases spanning the gap. CDR3 size: 13 residues. The variable domain in full, completed from reference TRBV3-1 and TRBJ2-2, reads DTAVSQTPKYLVTQMGNDKSIKCEQNLGHDTMYWYKQDSKKFLKIMFSYNNKELIINETVPNRFSPKSPDKAHLNLHINSLELGDSAVYFCASSPGQPGELFFGEGSRLTVL.

The rearrangement links TRBV28 to TRBJ2-5, with a possible D match to TRBD1 (6 bases). From germline, CDR1 is MDHEN and CDR2 SYDVKM. This CDR3 contains 13 residues. The V and J ends lost 3 bases and 5 bases respectively, with 10 bases between them. As DNA, the CDR3 is TGTGCCAGCAGTTTGAACAGGGTGGAGACCCAGTACTTC. It is translated as CASSLNRVETQYF.

This chain connects TRBV15 to TRBJ1-4, with a weak D call TRBD1 (5 bases). The germline V and J ends were trimmed by 5 bases and 4 bases, with 14 bases remaining between them. CDR3 length equals 15 residues. Germline V gives CDR1 LNHNV, CDR2 YYDKDF (reference sequence). Here the CDR3 DNA reads TGTGCCACCAGCGGGGGTTGGGAGAGTAATGAAAAACTGTTTTTT. Amino acids: CATSGGWESNEKLFF.

This clonotype has at least ten counts. The chain couples TRBV29-1 to TRBJ2-7; unclear D gene. Germline-derived CDR1 and CDR2 are SQVTM and ANQGSEA. The V end lost 7 bases, the J end lost 0 bases, and 13 bases lay between the germline ends. The CDR3 runs 13 residues. CDR3 loop: CSAALWGSYEQYF. The CDR3 DNA sequence: TGCAGCGCTGCTCTTTGGGGCTCCTACGAGCAGTACTTC.

This clonotype was observed at least ten times. The gene calls are TRBV28 and TRBJ2-3, with 10 bases aligning to TRBD2. After removal of 10 bases from V and 4 bases from J, the junction contained 8 bases not matched to a gene. CDR1 is MDHEN and CDR2 is SYDVKM in the germline V gene. The CDR3 has 14 residues. CDR3: CATSVAGGADTQYF. The DNA of the CDR3 is TGTGCCACCTCGGTAGCGGGGGGTGCAGATACGCAGTATTTT.

J is TRBJ2-1 and V is TRBV4-3, with D tentatively TRBD2 (6 bases). Germline V CDR1 and CDR2: LGHNA, YSLEER. This CDR3 region has 15 residues. Trimming pared 1 base from V and 4 bases from J, leaving 11 bases between. This CDR3 reads CASSQAGERYNEQFF. Written as DNA, the CDR3 is TGCGCCAGCAGCCAAGCGGGAGAGCGGTACAATGAGCAGTTCTTC.